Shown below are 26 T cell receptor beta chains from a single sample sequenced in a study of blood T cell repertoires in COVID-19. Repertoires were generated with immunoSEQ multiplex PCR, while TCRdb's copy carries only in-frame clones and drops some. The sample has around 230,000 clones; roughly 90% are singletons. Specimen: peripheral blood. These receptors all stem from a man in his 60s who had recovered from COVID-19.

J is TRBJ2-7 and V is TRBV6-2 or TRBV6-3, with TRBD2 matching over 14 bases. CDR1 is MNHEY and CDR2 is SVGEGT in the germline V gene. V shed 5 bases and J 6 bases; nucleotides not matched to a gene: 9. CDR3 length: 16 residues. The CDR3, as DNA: TGTGCCAGCAGTCCCTTGGGACTAGCGGGGGTAAGCGAGCAGTACTTC. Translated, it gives CASSPLGLAGVSEQYF.

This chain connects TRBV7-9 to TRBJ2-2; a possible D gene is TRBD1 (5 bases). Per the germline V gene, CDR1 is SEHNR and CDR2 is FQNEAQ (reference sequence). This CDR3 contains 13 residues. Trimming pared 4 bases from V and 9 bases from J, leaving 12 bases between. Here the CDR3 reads CASSSRLGRELFF. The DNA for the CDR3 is TGTGCCAGCAGCTCACGATTGGGGCGGGAGCTGTTTTTT.

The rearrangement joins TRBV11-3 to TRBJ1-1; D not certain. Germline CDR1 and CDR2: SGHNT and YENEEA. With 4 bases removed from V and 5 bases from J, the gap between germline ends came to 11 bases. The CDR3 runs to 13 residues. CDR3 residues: CASSSLDGTEAFF. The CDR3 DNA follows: TGTGCCAGCAGCTCGCTCGACGGGACTGAAGCTTTCTTT.

CDR3: CASSPPGVREFGYTF. The DNA of the CDR3 is TGTGCCAGCAGCCCGCCGGGGGTAAGGGAATTCGGCTACACCTTC. The J gene is TRBJ1-2, the V gene TRBV7-9, with a possible D match to TRBD1 (5 bases). Trimming took off 5 bases at V and 8 bases at J, with 21 bases between the two ends. This CDR3 has 15 residues. CDR1 SEHNR and CDR2 FQNEAQ come from the germline V gene (reference sequence).

The CDR3 coding sequence is TGTGCCAGCAGAACGACAGGGGGGACGAACACTGAAGCTTTCTTT. It encodes CASRTTGGTNTEAFF. The chain employs TRBV27 and TRBJ1-1; 9 nucleotides line up with TRBD1. V trimming: 6 bases; J trimming: 1 base; junction bases outside the gene matches: 6. This CDR3 is 15 amino acids long. The germline CDR1 and CDR2 sequences are MNHEY and SMNVEV (reference sequence).

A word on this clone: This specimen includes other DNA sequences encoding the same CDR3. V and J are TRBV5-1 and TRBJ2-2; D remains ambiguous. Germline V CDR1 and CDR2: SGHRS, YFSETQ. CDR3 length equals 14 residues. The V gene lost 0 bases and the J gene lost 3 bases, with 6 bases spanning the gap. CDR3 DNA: TGCGCCAGCAGCTTGGCCCAGTACACCGGGGAGCTGTTTTTT. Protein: CASSLAQYTGELFF.

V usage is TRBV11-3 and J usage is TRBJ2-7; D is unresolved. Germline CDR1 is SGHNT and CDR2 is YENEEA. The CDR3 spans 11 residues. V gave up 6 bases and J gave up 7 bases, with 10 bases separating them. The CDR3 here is CASSSEREQYF. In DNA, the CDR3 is TGTGCCAGCAGTTCTGAACGGGAGCAGTACTTC.

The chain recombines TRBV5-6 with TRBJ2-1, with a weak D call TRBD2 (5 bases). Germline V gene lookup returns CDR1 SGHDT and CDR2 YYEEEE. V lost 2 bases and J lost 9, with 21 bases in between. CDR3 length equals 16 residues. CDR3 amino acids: CASSLVTPSPYFEQFF. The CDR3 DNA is TGTGCCAGCAGCTTAGTAACCCCTAGCCCTTACTTTGAGCAGTTCTTC.

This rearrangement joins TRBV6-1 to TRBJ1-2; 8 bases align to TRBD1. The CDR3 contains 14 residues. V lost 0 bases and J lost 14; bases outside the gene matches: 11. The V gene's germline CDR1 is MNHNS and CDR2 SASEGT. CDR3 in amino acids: CASSEAPQDREITF. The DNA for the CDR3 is TGTGCCAGCAGTGAAGCCCCCCAGGACAGGGAAATTACCTTC.

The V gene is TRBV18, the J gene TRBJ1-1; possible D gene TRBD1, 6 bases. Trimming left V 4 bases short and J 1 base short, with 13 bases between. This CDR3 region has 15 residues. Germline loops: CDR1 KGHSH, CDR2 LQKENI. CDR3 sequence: CASSLVQGSNTEAFF. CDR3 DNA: TGTGCCAGCTCACTTGTACAGGGATCGAACACTGAAGCTTTCTTT.

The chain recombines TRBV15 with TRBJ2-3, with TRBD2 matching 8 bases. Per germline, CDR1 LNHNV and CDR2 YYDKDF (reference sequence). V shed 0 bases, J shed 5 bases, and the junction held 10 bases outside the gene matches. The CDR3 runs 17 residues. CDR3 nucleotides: TGTGCCACCAGCAGAGATCCCACGGGGGGGCCATTAGATACGCAGTATTTT. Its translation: CATSRDPTGGPLDTQYF.

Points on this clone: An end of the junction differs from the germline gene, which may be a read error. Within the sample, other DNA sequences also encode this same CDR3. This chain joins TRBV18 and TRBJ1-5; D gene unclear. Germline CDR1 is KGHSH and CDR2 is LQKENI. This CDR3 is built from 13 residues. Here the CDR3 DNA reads TGTGCCAGCTCACCGGGTAGCGATCAGCCCCAGCATTTT. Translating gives CASSPGSDQPQHF. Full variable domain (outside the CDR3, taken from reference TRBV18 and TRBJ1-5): NAGVMQNPRHLVRRRGQEARLRCSPMKGHSHVYWYRQLPEEGLKFMVYLQKENIIDESGMPKERFSAEFPKEGPSILRIQQVVRGDSAAYFCASSPGSDQPQHFGDGTRLSIL.

CDR3 residues: CATSGVTGELFF. Written as DNA, the CDR3 is TGTGCCACCAGTGGAGTCACCGGGGAGCTGTTTTTT. The J gene is TRBJ2-2, the V gene TRBV24-1; D uncertain. The CDR3 sequence is 12 residues long. Germline V gene data show CDR1 as KGHDR and CDR2 as SFDVKD. The V gene lost 5 bases and the J gene lost 4 bases, with 4 bases spanning the gap.

As DNA, the CDR3 is TGCAGCGTCCTCGGCAGGAATCCTAGCACAGATACGCAGTATTTT. Translating it yields CSVLGRNPSTDTQYF. J is TRBJ2-3 and V is TRBV29-1; D not certain. This CDR3 has 15 residues. V shed 6 bases and J shed 0 bases, with 16 bases lying between them. In germline, CDR1 is SQVTM, CDR2 ANQGSEA.

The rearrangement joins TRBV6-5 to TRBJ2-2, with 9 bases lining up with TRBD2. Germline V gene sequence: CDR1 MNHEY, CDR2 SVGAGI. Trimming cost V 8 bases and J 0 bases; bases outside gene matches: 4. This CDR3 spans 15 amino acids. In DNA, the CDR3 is TGTGCCAGCGGCGGGGGGGCTACGAACACCGGGGAGCTGTTTTTT. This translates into CASGGGATNTGELFF.

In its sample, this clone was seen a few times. CDR3 nucleotides: TGTGCCAGCAGGGGAGTTAGCAATCAGCCCCAGCATTTT. This gives the protein CASRGVSNQPQHF. V usage is TRBV2 and J usage is TRBJ1-5; D is unclear. The CDR3 is 13 amino acids. The germline V and J ends were trimmed by 6 bases and 0 bases, with 6 bases remaining between them. In germline, CDR1 is SNHLY, CDR2 FYNNEI.

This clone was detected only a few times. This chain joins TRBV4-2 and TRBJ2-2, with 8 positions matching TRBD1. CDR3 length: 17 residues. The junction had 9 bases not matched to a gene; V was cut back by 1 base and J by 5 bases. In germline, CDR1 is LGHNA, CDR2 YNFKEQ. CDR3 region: CASSQASQGAQTGELFF. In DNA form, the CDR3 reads TGTGCCAGCAGCCAAGCGTCGCAGGGGGCACAAACCGGGGAGCTGTTTTTT.

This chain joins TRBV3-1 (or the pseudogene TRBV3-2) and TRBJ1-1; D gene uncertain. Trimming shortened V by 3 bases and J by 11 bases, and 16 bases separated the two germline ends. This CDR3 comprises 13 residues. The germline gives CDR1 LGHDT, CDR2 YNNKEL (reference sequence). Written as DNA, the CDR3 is TGTGCCAGCAGCCATTTTGCAGCCACCGGGGCTTTCTTT. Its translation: CASSHFAATGAFF.

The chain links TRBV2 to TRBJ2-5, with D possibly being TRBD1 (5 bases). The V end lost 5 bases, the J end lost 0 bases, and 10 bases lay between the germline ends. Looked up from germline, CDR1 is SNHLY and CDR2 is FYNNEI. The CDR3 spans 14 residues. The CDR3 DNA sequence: TGTGCCAGCAGTCGGACACCGTACCAAGAGACCCAGTACTTC. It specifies CASSRTPYQETQYF.

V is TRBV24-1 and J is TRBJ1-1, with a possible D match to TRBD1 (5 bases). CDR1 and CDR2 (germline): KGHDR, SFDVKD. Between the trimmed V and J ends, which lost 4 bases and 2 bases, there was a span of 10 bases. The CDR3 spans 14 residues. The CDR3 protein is CATSDPRTNTEAFF. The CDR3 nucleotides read TGTGCCACCAGTGACCCCCGGACAAACACTGAAGCTTTCTTT.

CDR3 protein: CASRRELQGWGYTF. Here the CDR3 DNA reads TGCGCCAGCAGAAGAGAACTACAGGGGTGGGGCTACACCTTC. J is TRBJ1-2 and V is TRBV5-1; 7 bases are shared with TRBD1. V lost 5 bases to trimming and J lost 8 bases; unmatched junction nucleotides: 12. The CDR3 length is 14 residues. Germline values: CDR1 SGHRS, CDR2 YFSETQ.

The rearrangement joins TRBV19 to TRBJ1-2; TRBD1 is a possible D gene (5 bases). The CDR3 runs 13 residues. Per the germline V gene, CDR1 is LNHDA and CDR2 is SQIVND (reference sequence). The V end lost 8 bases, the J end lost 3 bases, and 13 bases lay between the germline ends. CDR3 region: CASAGGDYYGYTF. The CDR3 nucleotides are TGTGCCAGTGCTGGGGGGGACTACTATGGCTACACCTTC. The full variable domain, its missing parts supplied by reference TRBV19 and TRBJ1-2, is DGGITQSPKYLFRKEGQNVTLSCEQNLNHDAMYWYRQDPGQGLRLIYYSQIVNDFQKGDIAEGYSVSREKKESFPLTVTSAQKNPTAFYLCASAGGDYYGYTFGSGTRLTVV.

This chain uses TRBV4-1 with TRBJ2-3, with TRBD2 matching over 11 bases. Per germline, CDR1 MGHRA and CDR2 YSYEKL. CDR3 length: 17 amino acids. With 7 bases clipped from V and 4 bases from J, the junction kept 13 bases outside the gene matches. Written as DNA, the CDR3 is TGCGCCAGCAACCCCTATCATAGCGGGGGGGCCCCAGATACGCAGTATTTT. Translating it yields CASNPYHSGGAPDTQYF.

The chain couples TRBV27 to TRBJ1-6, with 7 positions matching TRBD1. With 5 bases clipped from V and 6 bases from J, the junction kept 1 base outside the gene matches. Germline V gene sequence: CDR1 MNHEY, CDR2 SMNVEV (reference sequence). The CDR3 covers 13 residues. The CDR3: CASSTGVNSPLHF. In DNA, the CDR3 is TGTGCCAGCAGTACAGGGGTTAATTCACCCCTCCACTTT.

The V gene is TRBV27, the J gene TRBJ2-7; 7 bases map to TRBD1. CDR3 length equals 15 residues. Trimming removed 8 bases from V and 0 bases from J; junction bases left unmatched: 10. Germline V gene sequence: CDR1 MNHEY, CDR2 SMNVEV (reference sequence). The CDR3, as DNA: TGTGCCAGCCGCCGGACGACAGGGAGCTCCTACGAGCAGTACTTC. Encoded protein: CASRRTTGSSYEQYF.

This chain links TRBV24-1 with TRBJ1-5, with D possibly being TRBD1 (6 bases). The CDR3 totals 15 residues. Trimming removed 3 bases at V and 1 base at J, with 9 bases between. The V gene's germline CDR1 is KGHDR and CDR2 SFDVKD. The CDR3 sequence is CATSDQGQSNQPQHF. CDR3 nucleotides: TGTGCCACCAGTGATCAAGGACAGAGCAATCAGCCCCAGCATTTT.